This T cell receptor (beta chain) is from a study of OX40 agonist ivuxolimab in advanced cancers. Across the study: The mean age was about 57 years, ranging from roughly 23 to 80, with over 70% of participants male. Eligibility admitted prior anti-PD-1, anti-PD-L1 or anti-CTLA-4 therapy; approximately 40% had some.

The data were produced by immunoSEQ multiplex PCR, yet TCRdb's version contains in-frame clones alone and is incomplete. The sample holds about 50,000 clones, 87% seen once. Concerning this clone: Its antigen remains unknown.

From germline, CDR1 is SGHTS and CDR2 YDEGEE. The V and J ends lost 2 bases and 5 bases respectively, with 11 bases between them. This CDR3 region has 14 residues. Study-level results: More expanded clones were seen, on average, in CD8+ T cells than in CD4+.

The chain carries TRBV5-8 and TRBJ1-5; TRBD1 might be the D (5 bases). The TCR originated in an adult with an advanced solid tumor such as melanoma, head and neck, liver or kidney cancer. Specimen: CD4+ or CD8+ T cells sorted from blood, collected in a trial of the OX40 agonist ivuxolimab. This CDR3 reads CASSFRTHYQPQHF. CDR3 DNA sequence: TGTGCCAGCAGCTTCCGGACACATTATCAGCCCCAGCATTTT. Using reference TRBV5-8 and TRBJ1-5 for the parts outside the CDR3, the full variable domain is EAGVTQSPTHLIKTRGQQATLRCSPISGHTSVYWYQQALGLGLQFLLWYDEGEERNRGNFPPRFSGRQFPNYSSELNVNALELEDSALYLCASSFRTHYQPQHFGDGTRLSIL.